These T cell receptor beta chains were read from a single sample in a study of CD8+CD57+ T cells in acquired aplastic anemia. A single record per CDR3 protein comes from TCRdb applying MiXCR to the reads. Among 89,000 or so distinct CDR3 sequences, 55% to 80% were seen once, and the ten largest hold roughly two thirds. The sequencing input was sorted CD4+, CD8+, or CD8+CD57+ T cells (not recorded which) from PBMCs. The receptor source for this set is a human donor with aplastic anemia. The CDR3 runs from the conserved cysteine through the conserved F or W. A D gene is named only where the DNA matches it firmly. Not all rows give a size; the values are once, few, many and, for expanded clones, a class.

-	14	TRBV20-1	many	TRBJ2-3	CSALFPARGDTQYF	TGCAGTGCTCTTTTCCCAGCCCGAGGAGATACGCAGTATTTT
-	13	TRBV20-1	-	TRBJ2-3	CSASQGSTDTQYF	TGCAGTGCTAGTCAGGGAAGCACAGATACGCAGTATTTT
-	13	TRBV7-9	-	TRBJ2-1	CASSLEDGTEQFF	TGTGCCAGCAGCTTAGAGGACGGCACGGAGCAGTTCTTC
-	14	TRBV27	many	TRBJ2-5	CASSLGARSETQYF	TGTGCCAGCAGTTTAGGGGCTAGAAGTGAGACCCAGTACTTC
-	12	TRBV19	-	TRBJ1-5	CASSIGQRPQHF	TGTGCCAGTAGTATCGGACAGAGGCCCCAGCATTTT
TRBD2	16	TRBV7-8	-	TRBJ2-3	CASSPGASGDTDTQYF	TGTGCCAGCAGCCCTGGGGCTAGCGGGGACACAGATACGCAGTATTTT
-	13	TRBV2	-	TRBJ2-5	CASSPHPQETQYF	TGTGCCAGCAGTCCACACCCCCAAGAGACCCAGTACTTC
-	12	TRBV20-1	-	TRBJ2-5	CSARRSRETQYF	TGCAGCGCCCGACGATCCCGAGAGACCCAGTACTTC
-	18	TRBV9	-	TRBJ2-6	CASSERWGLSSGANVLTF	TGTGCCAGCAGCGAGCGGTGGGGGCTAAGCTCTGGGGCCAACGTCCTGACTTTC
-	14	TRBV2	-	TRBJ1-1	CASSYLAYFTEAFF	TGTGCCAGCAGTTACTTAGCATACTTCACTGAAGCTTTCTTT
TRBD2	18	TRBV10-3	-	TRBJ2-3	CAISESTRGTSIIDTQYF	TGTGCCATCAGTGAGTCGACTCGGGGGACTAGTATTATAGATACGCAGTATTTT
TRBD1	16	TRBV10-3	few	TRBJ2-1	CAISPRPGQGAGEQFF	TGTGCCATCAGTCCGAGACCGGGACAGGGGGCCGGGGAGCAGTTCTTC
-	12	TRBV2	-	TRBJ1-2	CASSLEGYGYTF	TGTGCCAGCAGTTTAGAGGGGTATGGCTACACCTTC
TRBD2	16	TRBV20-1	-	TRBJ2-7	CSARRLAGGFSYEQYF	TGCAGTGCTCGAAGGTTAGCGGGGGGATTCTCCTACGAGCAGTACTTC
-	12	TRBV29-1	-	TRBJ1-2	CSVLETNYGYTF	TGCAGCGTTTTAGAGACGAACTATGGCTACACCTTC
TRBD2	15	TRBV29-1	-	TRBJ2-3	CSVDPYGGGTDTQYF	TGCAGCGTTGATCCCTATGGGGGGGGCACAGATACGCAGTATTTT
TRBD2	15	TRBV25-1	-	TRBJ2-2	CASSSAGGVTGELFF	TGTGCCAGCAGTTCAGCGGGAGGGGTCACCGGGGAGCTGTTTTTT
-	10	TRBV9	-	TRBJ1-2	CASSALPSTF	TGTGCCAGCAGCGCCCTACCGAGCACCTTC
TRBD1	14	TRBV20-1	-	TRBJ2-3	CSARRTGPTDTQYF	TGCAGTGCTAGAAGGACAGGGCCTACAGATACGCAGTATTTT
-	13	TRBV7-3	-	TRBJ2-1	CASSSGRGNEQFF	TGTGCCAGCAGCTCCGGACGAGGCAATGAGCAGTTCTTC
TRBD2	13	TRBV19	-	TRBJ2-7	CASRTSAASEQYF	TGTGCCAGTAGGACTAGCGCCGCGAGCGAGCAGTACTTC
-	15	TRBV19	-	TRBJ1-5	CASSTDTYSNQPQHF	TGTGCCAGTAGTACGGACACTTATAGCAATCAGCCCCAGCATTTT
-	14	TRBV14	-	TRBJ1-1	CASNKEGSHTEAFF	TGTGCCAGCAATAAAGAGGGTAGTCACACTGAAGCTTTCTTT
TRBD1	15	TRBV24-1	-	TRBJ1-4	CATSEIDRAGEKLFF	TGTGCCACCAGTGAGATCGACAGGGCCGGGGAAAAACTGTTTTTT
-	14	TRBV7-2	-	TRBJ2-3	CASSSRLGTDTQYF	TGTGCCAGCAGCTCACGATTAGGCACAGATACGCAGTATTTT
-	14	TRBV7-9	-	TRBJ1-1	CASSSDTLNTEAFF	TGTGCCAGCAGCTCCGACACGTTGAACACTGAAGCTTTCTTT
TRBD1	13	TRBV20-1	few	TRBJ1-1	CSALDRKNTEAFF	TGCAGTGCTTTGGACAGGAAGAACACTGAAGCTTTCTTT
TRBD1	16	TRBV19	-	TRBJ2-2	CASSTRQGLDTGELFF	TGTGCCAGTAGTACGCGACAGGGATTGGACACCGGGGAGCTGTTTTTT
-	13	TRBV20-1	-	TRBJ1-1	CSARFQMNTEAFF	TGCAGTGCTAGGTTTCAGATGAACACTGAAGCTTTCTTT
-	14	TRBV15	-	TRBJ2-1	CATSREGPRNEQFF	TGTGCCACCAGCAGGGAAGGACCCAGGAATGAGCAGTTCTTC
TRBD2	15	TRBV14	once	TRBJ2-3	CASSQGGGGGDTQYF	TGTGCCAGCAGCCAAGGGGGCGGGGGAGGCGATACGCAGTATTTT
-	13	TRBV29-1	few	TRBJ2-1	CSVGTVSYNEQFF	TGCAGCGTGGGTACGGTCTCCTACAATGAGCAGTTCTTC
-	14	TRBV10-3	-	TRBJ1-6	CAISEQGYNSPLHF	TGTGCCATCAGTGAGCAGGGGTACAATTCACCCCTCCACTTT
-	15	TRBV15	-	TRBJ1-5	CATSTTVYSNQPQHF	TGTGCCACCAGCACCACAGTTTATAGCAATCAGCCCCAGCATTTT
-	13	TRBV20-1	-	TRBJ1-1	CSAYRILGTEAFF	TGCAGTGCTTACAGGATACTAGGCACTGAAGCTTTCTTT
-	15	TRBV19	-	TRBJ1-1	CASSGLSAVNTEAFF	TGTGCCAGTAGTGGACTGTCGGCGGTGAACACTGAAGCTTTCTTT
-	13	TRBV12-3/TRBV12-4	-	TRBJ1-2	CASSLARGEGYTF	TGTGCCAGCAGTTTAGCGCGGGGCGAAGGCTACACCTTC
-	16	TRBV5-1	once	TRBJ1-3	CASSLGAAISGNTIYF	TGCGCCAGCAGCTTGGGGGCGGCCATCTCTGGAAACACCATATATTTT
TRBD2	13	TRBV20-1	-	TRBJ2-5	CSGCLAGTETQYF	TGCAGTGGGTGTCTAGCGGGGACAGAGACCCAGTACTTC
-	13	TRBV10-3	-	TRBJ2-1	CAINPPPYNEQFF	TGTGCCATCAATCCACCACCCTACAATGAGCAGTTCTTC
-	14	TRBV20-1	-	TRBJ2-7	CSAPHSAVAYEQYF	TGCAGTGCTCCCCACTCGGCCGTAGCCTACGAGCAGTACTTC